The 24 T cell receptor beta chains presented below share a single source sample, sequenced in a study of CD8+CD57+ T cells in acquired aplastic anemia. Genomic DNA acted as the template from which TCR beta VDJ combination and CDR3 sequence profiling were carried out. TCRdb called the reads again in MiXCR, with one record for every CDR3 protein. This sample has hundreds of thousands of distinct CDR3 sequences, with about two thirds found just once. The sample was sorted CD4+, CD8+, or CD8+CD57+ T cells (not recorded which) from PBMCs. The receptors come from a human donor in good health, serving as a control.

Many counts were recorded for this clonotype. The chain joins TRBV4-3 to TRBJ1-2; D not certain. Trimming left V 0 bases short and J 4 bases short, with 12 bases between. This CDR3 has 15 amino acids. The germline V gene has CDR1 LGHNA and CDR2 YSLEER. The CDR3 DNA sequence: TGCGCCAGCAGCCAAGATCCTGGGCGATCCTATGGCTACACCTTC. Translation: CASSQDPGRSYGYTF.

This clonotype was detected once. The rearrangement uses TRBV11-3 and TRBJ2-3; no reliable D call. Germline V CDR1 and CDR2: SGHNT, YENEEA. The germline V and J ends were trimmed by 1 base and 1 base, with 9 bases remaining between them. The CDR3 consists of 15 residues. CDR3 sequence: CASSLAGSCTDTQYF. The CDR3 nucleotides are TGTGCCAGCAGCTTAGCTGGTTCCTGCACAGATACGCAGTATTTT.

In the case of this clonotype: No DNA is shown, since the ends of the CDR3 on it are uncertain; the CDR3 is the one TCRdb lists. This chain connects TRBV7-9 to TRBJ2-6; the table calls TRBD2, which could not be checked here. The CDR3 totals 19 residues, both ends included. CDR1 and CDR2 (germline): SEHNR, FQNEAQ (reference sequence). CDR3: CASSLTSDHPSTLANVLTF.

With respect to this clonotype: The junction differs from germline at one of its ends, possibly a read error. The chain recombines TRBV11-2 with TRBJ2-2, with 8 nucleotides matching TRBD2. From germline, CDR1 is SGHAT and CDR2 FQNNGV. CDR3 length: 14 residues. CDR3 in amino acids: CAGSYRGGSGELFF. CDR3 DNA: TGTGCCGGCAGTTACCGCGGGGGGAGCGGGGAGCTGTTTTTT.

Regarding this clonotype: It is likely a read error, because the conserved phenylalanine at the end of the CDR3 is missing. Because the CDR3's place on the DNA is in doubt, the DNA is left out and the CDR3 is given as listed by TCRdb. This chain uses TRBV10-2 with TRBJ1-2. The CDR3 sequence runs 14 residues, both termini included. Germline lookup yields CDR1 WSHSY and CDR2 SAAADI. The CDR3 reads CASSVAKEGQYFTP.

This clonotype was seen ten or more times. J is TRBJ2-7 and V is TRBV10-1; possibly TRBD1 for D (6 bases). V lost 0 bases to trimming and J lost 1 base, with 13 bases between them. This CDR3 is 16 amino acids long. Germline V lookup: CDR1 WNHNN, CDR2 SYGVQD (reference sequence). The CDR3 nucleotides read TGCGCCAGCAGTGAGTCGGAGAACAGGGAATCCTACGAGCAGTACTTC. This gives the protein CASSESENRESYEQYF.

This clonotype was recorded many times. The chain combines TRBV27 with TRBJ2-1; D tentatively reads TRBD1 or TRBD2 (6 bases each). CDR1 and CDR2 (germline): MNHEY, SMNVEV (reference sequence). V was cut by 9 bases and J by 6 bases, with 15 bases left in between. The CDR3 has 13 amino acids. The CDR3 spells CASSRGQLNEQFF. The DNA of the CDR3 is TGTGCCAGTTCCCGGGGGCAGCTCAATGAGCAGTTCTTC.

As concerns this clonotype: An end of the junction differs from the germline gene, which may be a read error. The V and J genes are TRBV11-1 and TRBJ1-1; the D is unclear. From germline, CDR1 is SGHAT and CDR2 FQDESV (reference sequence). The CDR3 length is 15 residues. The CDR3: CASSLADAMNTEAFF. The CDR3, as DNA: TGCGCCAGCAGCTTGGCCGACGCGATGAACACTGAAGCTTTCTTT.

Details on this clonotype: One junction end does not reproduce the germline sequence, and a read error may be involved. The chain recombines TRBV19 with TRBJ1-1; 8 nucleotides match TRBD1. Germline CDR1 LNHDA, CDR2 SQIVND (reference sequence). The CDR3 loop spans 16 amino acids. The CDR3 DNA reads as TGTGCCAGTAGTATCGGCACAGGGGGAGTGGACACTAACGATTACTTT. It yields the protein CASSIGTGGVDTNDYF.

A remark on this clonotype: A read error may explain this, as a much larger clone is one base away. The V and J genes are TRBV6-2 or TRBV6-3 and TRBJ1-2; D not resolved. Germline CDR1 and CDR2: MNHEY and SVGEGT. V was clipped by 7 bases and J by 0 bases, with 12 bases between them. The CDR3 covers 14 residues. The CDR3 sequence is CASNWEDANYGYTF. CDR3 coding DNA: TGTGCCAGCAATTGGGAAGACGCTAACTATGGCTACACCTTC.

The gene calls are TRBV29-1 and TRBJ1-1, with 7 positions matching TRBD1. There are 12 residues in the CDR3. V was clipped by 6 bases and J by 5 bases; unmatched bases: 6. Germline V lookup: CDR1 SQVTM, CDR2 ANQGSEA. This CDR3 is CSVGQPLTEAFF. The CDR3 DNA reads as TGCAGCGTGGGACAGCCTCTAACTGAAGCTTTCTTT.

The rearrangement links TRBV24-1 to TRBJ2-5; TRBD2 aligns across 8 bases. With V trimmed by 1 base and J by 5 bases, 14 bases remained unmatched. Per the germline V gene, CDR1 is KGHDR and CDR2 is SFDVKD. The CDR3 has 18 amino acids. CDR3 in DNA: TGTGCCACCAGTGATTTAGAGAAAGCGGGAGCGGTAGAGGAGACCCAGTACTTC. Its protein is CATSDLEKAGAVEETQYF.

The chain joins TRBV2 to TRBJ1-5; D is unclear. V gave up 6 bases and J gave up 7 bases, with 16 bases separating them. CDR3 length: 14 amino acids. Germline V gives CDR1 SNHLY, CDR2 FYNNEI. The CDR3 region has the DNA TGTGCCAGCAGAACAACCGGCCCTGGCCAGCCCCAGCATTTT. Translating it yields CASRTTGPGQPQHF.

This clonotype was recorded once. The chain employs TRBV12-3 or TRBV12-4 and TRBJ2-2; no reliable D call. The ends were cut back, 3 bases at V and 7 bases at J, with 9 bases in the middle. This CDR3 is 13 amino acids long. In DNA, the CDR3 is TGTGCCAGCAGTTTCTTGGGGATCGGGGAGCTGTTTTTT. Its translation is CASSFLGIGELFF.

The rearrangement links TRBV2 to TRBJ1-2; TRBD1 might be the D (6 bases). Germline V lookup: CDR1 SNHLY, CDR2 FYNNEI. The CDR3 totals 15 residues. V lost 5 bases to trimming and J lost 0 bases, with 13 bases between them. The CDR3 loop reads CASSITGLANYGYTF. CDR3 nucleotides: TGTGCCAGCAGTATTACAGGGTTGGCTAACTATGGCTACACCTTC.

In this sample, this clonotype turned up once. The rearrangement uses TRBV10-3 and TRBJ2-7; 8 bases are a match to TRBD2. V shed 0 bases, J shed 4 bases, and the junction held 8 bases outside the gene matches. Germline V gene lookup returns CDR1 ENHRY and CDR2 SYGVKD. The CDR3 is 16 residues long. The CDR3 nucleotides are TGTGCCATCAGTGAGTCCCCCTCGAGCGGGAGATACGAGCAGTACTTC. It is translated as CAISESPSSGRYEQYF.

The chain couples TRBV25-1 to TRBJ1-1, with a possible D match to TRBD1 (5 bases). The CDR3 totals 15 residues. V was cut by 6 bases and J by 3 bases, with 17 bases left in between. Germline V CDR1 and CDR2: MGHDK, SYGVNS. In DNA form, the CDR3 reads TGTGCCAGCAGCGACGTTCGACAGACTCACACTGAAGCTTTCTTT. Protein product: CASSDVRQTHTEAFF.

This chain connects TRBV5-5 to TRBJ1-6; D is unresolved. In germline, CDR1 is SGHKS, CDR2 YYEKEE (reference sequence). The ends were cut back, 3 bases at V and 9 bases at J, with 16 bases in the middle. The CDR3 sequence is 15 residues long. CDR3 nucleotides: TGTGCCAGCAGCTGCGAACATGATGCGGGTTCACCCCTCCACTTT. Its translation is CASSCEHDAGSPLHF.

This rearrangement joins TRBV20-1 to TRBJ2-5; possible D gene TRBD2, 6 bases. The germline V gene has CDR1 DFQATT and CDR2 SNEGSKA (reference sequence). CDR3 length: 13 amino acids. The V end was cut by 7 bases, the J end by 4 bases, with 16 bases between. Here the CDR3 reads CSDGSGVGETQYF. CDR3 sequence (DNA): TGCAGTGACGGTTCGGGGGTCGGAGAGACCCAGTACTTC.

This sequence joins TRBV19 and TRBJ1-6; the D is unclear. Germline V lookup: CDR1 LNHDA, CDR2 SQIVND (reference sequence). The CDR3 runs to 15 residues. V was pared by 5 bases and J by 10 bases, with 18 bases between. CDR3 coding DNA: TGTGCCAGTAGTTTTCCACACGGACGACCATCACCCCTCCACTTT. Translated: CASSFPHGRPSPLHF.

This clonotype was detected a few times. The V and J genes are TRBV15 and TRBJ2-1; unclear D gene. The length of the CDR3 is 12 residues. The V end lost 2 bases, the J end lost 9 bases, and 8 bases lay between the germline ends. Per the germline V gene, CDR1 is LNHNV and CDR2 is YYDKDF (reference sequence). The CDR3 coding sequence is TGTGCCACCAGCAGACCCTGGAGTGAGCAGTTCTTC. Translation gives CATSRPWSEQFF.

This CDR3 is CASSGYRGGGYNEQFF. CDR3 bases: TGTGCCAGCAGCGGTTATCGGGGGGGAGGCTACAATGAGCAGTTCTTC. The V gene is TRBV9, the J gene TRBJ2-1; TRBD2 matches 8 bases. Germline assignment: CDR1 SGDLS and CDR2 YYNGEE. The length of the CDR3 is 16 residues. V was pared by 3 bases and J by 3 bases, with 8 bases of the junction left unmatched.

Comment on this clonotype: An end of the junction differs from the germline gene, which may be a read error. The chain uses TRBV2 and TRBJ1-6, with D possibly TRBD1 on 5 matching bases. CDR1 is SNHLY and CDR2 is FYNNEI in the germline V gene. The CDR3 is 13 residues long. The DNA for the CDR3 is TGTGCCAGCAGCTCAGACAGTAATTCGCCCCTCCAGTTT. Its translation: CASSSDSNSPLQF. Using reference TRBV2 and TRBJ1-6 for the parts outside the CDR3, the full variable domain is EPEVTQTPSHQVTQMGQEVILRCVPISNHLYFYWYRQILGQKVEFLVSFYNNEISEKSEIFDDQFSVERPDGSNFTLKIRSTKLEDSAMYFCASSSDSNSPLQFGNGTRLTVT.

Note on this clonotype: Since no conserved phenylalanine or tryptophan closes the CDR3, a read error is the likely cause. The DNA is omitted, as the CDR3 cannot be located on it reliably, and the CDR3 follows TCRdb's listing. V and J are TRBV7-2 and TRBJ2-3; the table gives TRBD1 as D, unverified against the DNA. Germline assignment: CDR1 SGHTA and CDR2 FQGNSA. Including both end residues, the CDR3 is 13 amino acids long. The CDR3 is CASSLGQGGTGEL.